These T cell receptor beta chains were read from a single sample in a study of T cell responses to AZD1222 COVID-19 vaccine. Repertoires were generated with immunoSEQ multiplex PCR, while TCRdb's copy carries only in-frame clones and drops some. The sample shows 140,000 to 150,000 clones, 90% to 95% of them seen only once. The material sequenced was peripheral blood, taken after recovery from COVID-19. The receptors were gathered from an adult who had recovered from COVID-19. The CDR3 runs from the conserved cysteine through the conserved F or W. Fields, in order: V gene, J gene, CDR3 protein.

v_gene: TRBV28; j_gene: TRBJ1-1; CDR3aa: CASSKLYDGVAPRAFF
v_gene: TRBV15; j_gene: TRBJ2-1; CDR3aa: CATSEERGDYNEQFF
v_gene: TRBV3-1/TRBV3-2; j_gene: TRBJ2-2; CDR3aa: CASSHWGENTGELFF
v_gene: TRBV28; j_gene: TRBJ2-7; CDR3aa: CASSPFGATYEQYF
v_gene: TRBV18; j_gene: TRBJ1-3; CDR3aa: CASSPSAAGQENTIYF
v_gene: TRBV27; j_gene: TRBJ2-7; CDR3aa: CASRSKPRSPYEQYF
v_gene: TRBV19; j_gene: TRBJ1-6; CDR3aa: CASSEGYSHNSPLHF
v_gene: TRBV27; j_gene: TRBJ2-2; CDR3aa: CASSLLVSGTGELFF
v_gene: TRBV28; j_gene: TRBJ2-4; CDR3aa: CASSRTGGIQNIQYF
v_gene: TRBV7-6; j_gene: TRBJ2-7; CDR3aa: CASSLSRARSYEQYF
v_gene: TRBV6-4; j_gene: TRBJ2-3; CDR3aa: CASSEVWDRGSTQYF
v_gene: TRBV19; j_gene: TRBJ1-1; CDR3aa: CASSAGGRPNTEAFF
v_gene: TRBV7-8; j_gene: TRBJ2-1; CDR3aa: CATDDLAGGVTNNEQFF
v_gene: TRBV7-2; j_gene: TRBJ1-6; CDR3aa: CASSVEWDRENSPLHF
v_gene: TRBV5-4; j_gene: TRBJ1-1; CDR3aa: CASSHFRVVNTEAFF
v_gene: TRBV29-1; j_gene: TRBJ2-1; CDR3aa: CSVERGLIDNEQFF
v_gene: TRBV28; j_gene: TRBJ1-1; CDR3aa: CASSLGGTGPAGTEAFF
v_gene: TRBV28; j_gene: TRBJ2-3; CDR3aa: CASSYLILSSTDTQYF
v_gene: TRBV29-1; j_gene: TRBJ2-7; CDR3aa: CSVDGTGYEQYF
v_gene: TRBV27; j_gene: TRBJ2-2; CDR3aa: CASSPHWGRGGTGELFF
v_gene: TRBV24-1; j_gene: TRBJ1-5; CDR3aa: CATRDGNSNQPQHF
v_gene: TRBV2; j_gene: TRBJ2-3; CDR3aa: CAGSSNRASTDTQYF
v_gene: TRBV11-2; j_gene: TRBJ2-7; CDR3aa: CASSRDRDEQYF
v_gene: TRBV28; j_gene: TRBJ2-7; CDR3aa: CASSLGLAASYEQYF
v_gene: TRBV6-4; j_gene: TRBJ1-5; CDR3aa: CARPRPAQHF
v_gene: TRBV28; j_gene: TRBJ2-7; CDR3aa: CASSFPDRVYEQYF
v_gene: TRBV13; j_gene: TRBJ2-7; CDR3aa: CASSFRGKYEQYF
v_gene: TRBV19; j_gene: TRBJ2-1; CDR3aa: CASSITASGYNEQFF
v_gene: TRBV6-1; j_gene: TRBJ1-4; CDR3aa: CASSEAPGAQGKLFF
v_gene: TRBV5-6; j_gene: TRBJ1-3; CDR3aa: CASSLRNTIYF
v_gene: TRBV2; j_gene: TRBJ1-6; CDR3aa: CASSMIRTRNNSPLHF
v_gene: TRBV30; j_gene: TRBJ1-6; CDR3aa: CAGLGTEDNSPLHF
v_gene: TRBV19; j_gene: TRBJ2-7; CDR3aa: CASSITSGTYEQYF
v_gene: TRBV5-4; j_gene: TRBJ1-2; CDR3aa: CASSSGVGPGANYGYTF
v_gene: TRBV10-3; j_gene: TRBJ2-3; CDR3aa: CAIRGSLSSSTDTQYF
v_gene: TRBV19; j_gene: TRBJ1-1; CDR3aa: CASTGRGLTEAFF
v_gene: TRBV7-9; j_gene: TRBJ1-4; CDR3aa: CASSLLAGTSYEKLFF
v_gene: TRBV28; j_gene: TRBJ2-7; CDR3aa: CASSFHQGRWQYF
v_gene: TRBV29-1; j_gene: TRBJ1-2; CDR3aa: CSVPTGIDGYTF
v_gene: TRBV30; j_gene: TRBJ1-4; CDR3aa: CAWRRRGSEKLFF
v_gene: TRBV6-5; j_gene: TRBJ1-2; CDR3aa: CASRPFAGPYGYTF
v_gene: TRBV7-9; j_gene: TRBJ2-2; CDR3aa: CASSFGALKTGELFF
v_gene: TRBV29-1; j_gene: TRBJ2-7; CDR3aa: CSASGTLYEQYF
v_gene: TRBV7-8; j_gene: TRBJ2-2; CDR3aa: CASSSPPGQFTGELFF
v_gene: TRBV6-7; j_gene: TRBJ1-2; CDR3aa: CATRPGYTF
v_gene: TRBV5-1; j_gene: TRBJ1-5; CDR3aa: CASSLETNQPQHF
v_gene: TRBV9; j_gene: TRBJ2-7; CDR3aa: CASSVGPSGAYEQYF
v_gene: TRBV28; j_gene: TRBJ1-2; CDR3aa: CASSLSVRGVYTF
v_gene: TRBV15; j_gene: TRBJ1-4; CDR3aa: CATSRDGRRQGNEKLFF
v_gene: TRBV11-2; j_gene: TRBJ2-7; CDR3aa: CASSSVAGYTSYEQYF
v_gene: TRBV6-1; j_gene: TRBJ1-1; CDR3aa: CASMRQGAEAFF